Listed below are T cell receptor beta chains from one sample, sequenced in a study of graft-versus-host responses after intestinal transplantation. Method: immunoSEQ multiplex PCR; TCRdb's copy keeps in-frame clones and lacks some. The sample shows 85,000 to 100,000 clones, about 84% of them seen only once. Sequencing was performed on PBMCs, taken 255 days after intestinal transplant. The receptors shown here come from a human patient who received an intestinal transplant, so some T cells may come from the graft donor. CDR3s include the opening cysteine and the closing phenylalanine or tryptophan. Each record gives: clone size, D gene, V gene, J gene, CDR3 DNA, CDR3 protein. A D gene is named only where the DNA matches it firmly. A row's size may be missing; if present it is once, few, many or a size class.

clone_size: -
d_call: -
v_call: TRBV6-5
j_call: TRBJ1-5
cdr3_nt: TGTGCCAGCACCGACAGCCCGAATCAGCCCCAGCATTTT
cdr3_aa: CASTDSPNQPQHF

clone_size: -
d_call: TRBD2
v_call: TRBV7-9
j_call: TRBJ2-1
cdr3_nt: TGTGCCAGCAGCTTAGCGGGAGGGGTGGATGAGCAGTTCTTC
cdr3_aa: CASSLAGGVDEQFF

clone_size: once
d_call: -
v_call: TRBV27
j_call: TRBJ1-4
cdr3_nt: TGTGCCAGCAGTCGAACAGCTTTTAATGAAAAACTGTTTTTT
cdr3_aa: CASSRTAFNEKLFF

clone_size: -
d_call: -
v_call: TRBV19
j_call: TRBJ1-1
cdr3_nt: TGTGCCAGTAGTATTGGGCAGGGCACTGAAGCTTTCTTT
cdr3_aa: CASSIGQGTEAFF

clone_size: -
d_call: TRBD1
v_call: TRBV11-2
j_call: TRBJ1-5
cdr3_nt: TGTGCCAGCAGCTTGGGGACAGGGGGCAATCAGCCCCAGCATTTT
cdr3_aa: CASSLGTGGNQPQHF

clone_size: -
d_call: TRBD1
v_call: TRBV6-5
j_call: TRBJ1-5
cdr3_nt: TGTGCCAGCAGACCCGGACAGGGCGTTCAGCCCCAGCATTTT
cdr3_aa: CASRPGQGVQPQHF

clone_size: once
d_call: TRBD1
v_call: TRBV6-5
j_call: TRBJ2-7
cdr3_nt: TGTGCCAGCAGTTCCCTGGGGACAGGGAGGAACGAGCAGTACTTC
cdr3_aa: CASSSLGTGRNEQYF

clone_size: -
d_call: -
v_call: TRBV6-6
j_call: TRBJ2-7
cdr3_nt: TGTGCCAGCAGTGAGGGACGGATGAACTACGAGCAGTACTTC
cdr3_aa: CASSEGRMNYEQYF

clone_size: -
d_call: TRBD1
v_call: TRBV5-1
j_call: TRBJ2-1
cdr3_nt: TGCGCCAGCAGCTTGTACCAGGGGGCCTACAATGAGCAGTTCTTC
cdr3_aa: CASSLYQGAYNEQFF

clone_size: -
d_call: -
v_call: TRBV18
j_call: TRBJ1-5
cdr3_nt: TGTGCCAGCTCACCGGAACAGAGCAATCAGCCCCAGCATTTT
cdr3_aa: CASSPEQSNQPQHF

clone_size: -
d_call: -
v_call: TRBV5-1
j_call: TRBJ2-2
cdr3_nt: TGCGCCAGCAGCTTCTCCGGGGGCGGGGAGCTGTTTTTT
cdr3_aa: CASSFSGGGELFF

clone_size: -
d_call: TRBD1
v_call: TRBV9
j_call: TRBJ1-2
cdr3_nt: TGTGCCAGCAGCGCACACGGGACAGGGGACGGCTACACCTTC
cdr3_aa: CASSAHGTGDGYTF

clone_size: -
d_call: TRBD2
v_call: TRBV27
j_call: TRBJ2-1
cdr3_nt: TGTGCCAGCATAGGGGCCCCCGGACTAGCGGGAGGGTTCAATGAGCAGTTCTTC
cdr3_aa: CASIGAPGLAGGFNEQFF

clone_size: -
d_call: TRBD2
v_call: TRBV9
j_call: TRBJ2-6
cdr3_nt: TGTGCCAGCAGCGTAGACCCCGGGGGGGCTAGCTCTGGGGCCAACGTCCTGACTTTC
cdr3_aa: CASSVDPGGASSGANVLTF

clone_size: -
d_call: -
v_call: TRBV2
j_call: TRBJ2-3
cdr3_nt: TGTGCCAGCACCCTAAACAGGGCCTCTAGCACAGATACGCAGTATTTT
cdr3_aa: CASTLNRASSTDTQYF

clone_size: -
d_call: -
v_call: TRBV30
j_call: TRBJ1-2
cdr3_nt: TGTGCCTGGAGTGTACAGTGGGTTAGGAAAGGCTACACCTTC
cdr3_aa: CAWSVQWVRKGYTF

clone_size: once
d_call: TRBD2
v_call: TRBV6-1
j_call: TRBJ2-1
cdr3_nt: TGTGCCAGCAGTGGCGGAGCGGGAGGGTACTACAATGAGCAGTTCTTC
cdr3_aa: CASSGGAGGYYNEQFF

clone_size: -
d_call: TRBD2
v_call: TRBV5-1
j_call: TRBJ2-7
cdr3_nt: TGCGCCAGCAGCTTGGGGGGACTAGCGGGGGCCCGCTCCTACGAGCAGTACTTC
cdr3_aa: CASSLGGLAGARSYEQYF

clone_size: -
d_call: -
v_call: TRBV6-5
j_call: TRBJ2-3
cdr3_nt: TGTGCCAGCAGTTACTCGGGACCCTCCGCCGATACGCAGTATTTT
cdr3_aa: CASSYSGPSADTQYF

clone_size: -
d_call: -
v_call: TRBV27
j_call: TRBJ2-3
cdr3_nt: TGTGCCAGCGGGGTGGGGACAGATACGCAGTATTTT
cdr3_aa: CASGVGTDTQYF

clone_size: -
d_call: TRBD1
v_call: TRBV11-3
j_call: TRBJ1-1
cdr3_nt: TGTGCCAGCAGCATCGACAGGGGGCTCTATAGTACTGAAGCTTTCTTT
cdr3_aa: CASSIDRGLYSTEAFF

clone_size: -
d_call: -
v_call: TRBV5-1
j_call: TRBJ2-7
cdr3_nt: TGCGCCAGCGCCGGTCTTACCTACGAGCAGTACTTC
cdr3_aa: CASAGLTYEQYF

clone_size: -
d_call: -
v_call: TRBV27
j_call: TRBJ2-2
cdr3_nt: TGTGCCAGCAGAAGAACCGGGGAGCTGTTTTTT
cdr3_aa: CASRRTGELFF

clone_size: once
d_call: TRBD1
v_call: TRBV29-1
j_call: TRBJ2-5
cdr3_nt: TGCAGCGTCGATGGGGACAGTCGGAGAGAGACCCAGTACTTC
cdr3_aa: CSVDGDSRRETQYF

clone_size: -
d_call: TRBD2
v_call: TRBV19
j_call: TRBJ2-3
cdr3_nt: TGTGCCAGTAGTATAGGAGCGGGGGGGGCAGATACGCAGTATTTT
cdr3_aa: CASSIGAGGADTQYF

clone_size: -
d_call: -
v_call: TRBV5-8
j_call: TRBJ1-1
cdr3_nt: TGTGCCAGCAGCTTACCGGGCATCTACACTGAAGCTTTCTTT
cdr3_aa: CASSLPGIYTEAFF

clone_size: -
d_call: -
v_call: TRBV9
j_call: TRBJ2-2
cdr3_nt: TGTGCCAGCAGCGTGGAACAAGTTAACGGGGAGCTGTTTTTT
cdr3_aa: CASSVEQVNGELFF

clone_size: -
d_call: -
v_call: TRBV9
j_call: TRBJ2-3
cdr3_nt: TGTGCCAGCAGCGGCGAAACAGATACGCAGTATTTT
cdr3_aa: CASSGETDTQYF

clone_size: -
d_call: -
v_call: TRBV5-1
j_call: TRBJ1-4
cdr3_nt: TGCGCCAGCAGCCACGGATCAGGAGCTAATGAAAAACTGTTTTTT
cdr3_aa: CASSHGSGANEKLFF

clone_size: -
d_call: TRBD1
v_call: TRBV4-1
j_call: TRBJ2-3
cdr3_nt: TGCGCCAGCAGCCACCCTCCGGACAGGGGGCTCACAGATACGCAGTATTTT
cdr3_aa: CASSHPPDRGLTDTQYF

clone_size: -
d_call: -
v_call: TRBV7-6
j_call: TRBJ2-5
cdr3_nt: TGTGCCAGCAGCTTAGTATTACAGAAAGAGACCCAGTACTTC
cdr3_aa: CASSLVLQKETQYF

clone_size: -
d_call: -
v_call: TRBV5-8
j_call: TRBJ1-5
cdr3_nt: TGTGCCAGCAGCTTGTGGTCAGGGGAACGCAATCAGCCCCAGCATTTT
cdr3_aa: CASSLWSGERNQPQHF

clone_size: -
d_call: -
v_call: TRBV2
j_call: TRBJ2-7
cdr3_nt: TGTGCCAGCAGAAAAGGGGCCCCCGGCTCCTACGAGCAGTACTTC
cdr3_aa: CASRKGAPGSYEQYF

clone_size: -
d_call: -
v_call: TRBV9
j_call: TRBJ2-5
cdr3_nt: TGTGCCAGCAGCACACGTGGGGGATCCCAAGAGACCCAGTACTTC
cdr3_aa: CASSTRGGSQETQYF

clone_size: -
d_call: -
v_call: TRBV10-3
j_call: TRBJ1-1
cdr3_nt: TGTGCCATCAGTGAGCCGGGACGGCAGAACACTGAAGCTTTCTTT
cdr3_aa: CAISEPGRQNTEAFF

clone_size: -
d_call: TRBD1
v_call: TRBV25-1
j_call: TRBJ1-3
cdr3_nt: TGTGCCAGCAGTGCCAACAGACAGGGTGGAAACACCATATATTTT
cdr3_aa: CASSANRQGGNTIYF

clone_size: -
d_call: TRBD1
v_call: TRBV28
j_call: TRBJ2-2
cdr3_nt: TGTGCCAGCAGTTCGGGACAGACGAACACCGGGGAGCTGTTTTTT
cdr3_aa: CASSSGQTNTGELFF

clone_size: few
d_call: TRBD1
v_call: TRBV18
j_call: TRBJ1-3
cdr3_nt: TGTGCCAGCTACGAGCCCGCCGGGACAGGTGCTGGAAACACCATATATTTT
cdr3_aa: CASYEPAGTGAGNTIYF

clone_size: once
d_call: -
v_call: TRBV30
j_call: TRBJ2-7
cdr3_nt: TGTGCCTGGAGTGTACTCAGAGCGGCGCAGTACTTC
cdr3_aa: CAWSVLRAAQYF

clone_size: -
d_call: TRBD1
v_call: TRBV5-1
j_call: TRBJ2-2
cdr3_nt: TGCGCCAGCTCCGTTGGGACAGGAGCCGGGGAGCTGTTTTTT
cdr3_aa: CASSVGTGAGELFF

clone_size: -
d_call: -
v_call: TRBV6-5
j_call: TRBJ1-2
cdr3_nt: TGTGCCAGCAGAGACGGCAACTATGGCTACACCTTC
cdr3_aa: CASRDGNYGYTF

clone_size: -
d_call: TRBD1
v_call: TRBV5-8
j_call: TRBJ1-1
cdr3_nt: TGTGCCAGCAGCACTGGACAGGGTAAGGACACTGAAGCTTTCTTT
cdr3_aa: CASSTGQGKDTEAFF

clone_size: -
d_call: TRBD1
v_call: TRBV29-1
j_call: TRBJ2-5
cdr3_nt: TGCAGCGTGGAGCACAGGGGCCTAAGGGGCCAAGAGACCCAGTACTTC
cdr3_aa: CSVEHRGLRGQETQYF

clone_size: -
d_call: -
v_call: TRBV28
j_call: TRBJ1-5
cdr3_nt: TGTGCCAGCAGTTTAGGGGCTGCAGGACAGCCCCAGCATTTT
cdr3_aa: CASSLGAAGQPQHF

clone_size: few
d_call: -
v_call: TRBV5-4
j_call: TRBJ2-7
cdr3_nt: TGTGCCAGCAGCTTGGGACAGGAGGACTACGAGCAGTACTTC
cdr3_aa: CASSLGQEDYEQYF

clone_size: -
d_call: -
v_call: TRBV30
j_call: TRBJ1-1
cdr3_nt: TGTGCCTGGAGCTACCAGGGGTCCACTGAAGCTTTCTTT
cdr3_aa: CAWSYQGSTEAFF

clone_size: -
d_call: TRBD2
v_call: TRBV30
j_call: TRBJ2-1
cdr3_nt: TGTGCCTCTAGCGGGGGGGCAGCCTACAATGAGCAGTTCTTC
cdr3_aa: CASSGGAAYNEQFF

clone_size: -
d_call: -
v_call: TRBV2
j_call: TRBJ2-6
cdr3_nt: TGTGCCAGCAGTGAAGCGCTTCAAGGGGCCAACGTCCTGACTTTC
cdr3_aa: CASSEALQGANVLTF

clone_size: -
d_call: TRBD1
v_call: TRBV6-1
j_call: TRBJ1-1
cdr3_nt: TGTGCCAGCATCCGAGACAGGGGGAACACTGAAGCTTTCTTT
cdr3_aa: CASIRDRGNTEAFF

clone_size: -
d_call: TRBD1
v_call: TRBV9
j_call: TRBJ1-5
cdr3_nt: TGTGCCAGCAGCGTAGGTGTAGGGACAGGAGGCAATCAGCCCCAGCATTTT
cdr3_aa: CASSVGVGTGGNQPQHF

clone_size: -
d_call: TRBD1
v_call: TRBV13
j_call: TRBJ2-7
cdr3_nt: TGTGCCAGCAGCCCCCGACAGGGCCGCTACGAGCAGTACTTC
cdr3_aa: CASSPRQGRYEQYF

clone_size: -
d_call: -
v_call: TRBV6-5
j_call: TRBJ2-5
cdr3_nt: TGTGCCAGCAGTTACAGCGGCTCTTTACAAGAGACCCAGTACTTC
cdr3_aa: CASSYSGSLQETQYF

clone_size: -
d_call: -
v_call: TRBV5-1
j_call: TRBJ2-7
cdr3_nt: TGCGCCGGTTCCTTCAGCGTTCGGGGGTTGTACGAGCAGTACTTC
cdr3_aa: CAGSFSVRGLYEQYF

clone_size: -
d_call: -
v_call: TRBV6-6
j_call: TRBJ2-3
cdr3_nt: TGTGCCAGCAGTTACTCGAGAGGGGGGACAGATACGCAGTATTTT
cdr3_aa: CASSYSRGGTDTQYF

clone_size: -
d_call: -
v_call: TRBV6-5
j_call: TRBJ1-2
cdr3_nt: TGTGCCAGCAAAACTCCGGGCGATGGCTACACCTTC
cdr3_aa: CASKTPGDGYTF

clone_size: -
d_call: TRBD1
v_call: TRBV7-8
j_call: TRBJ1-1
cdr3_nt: TGTGCCAGCAGCACCCGGGACAGAAGAAACACTGAAGCTTTCTTT
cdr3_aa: CASSTRDRRNTEAFF